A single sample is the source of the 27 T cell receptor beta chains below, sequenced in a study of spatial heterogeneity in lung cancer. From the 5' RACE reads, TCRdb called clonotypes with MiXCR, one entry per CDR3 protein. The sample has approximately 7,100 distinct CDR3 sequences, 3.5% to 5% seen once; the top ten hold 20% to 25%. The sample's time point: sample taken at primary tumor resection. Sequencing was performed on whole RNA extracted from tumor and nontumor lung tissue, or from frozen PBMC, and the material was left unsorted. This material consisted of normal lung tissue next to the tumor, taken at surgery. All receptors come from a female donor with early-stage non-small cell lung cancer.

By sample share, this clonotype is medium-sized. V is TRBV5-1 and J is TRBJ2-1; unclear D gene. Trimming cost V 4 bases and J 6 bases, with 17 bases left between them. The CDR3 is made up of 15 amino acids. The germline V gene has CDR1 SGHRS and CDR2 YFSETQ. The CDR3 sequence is CASSPAPGSGNEQFF. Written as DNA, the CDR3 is TGCGCCAGCAGCCCTGCTCCGGGCTCGGGCAATGAGCAGTTCTTC. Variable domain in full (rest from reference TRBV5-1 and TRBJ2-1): KAGVTQTPRYLIKTRGQQVTLSCSPISGHRSVSWYQQTPGQGLQFLFEYFSETQRNKGNFPGRFSGRQFSNSRSEMNVSTLELGDSALYLCASSPAPGSGNEQFFGPGTRLTVL.

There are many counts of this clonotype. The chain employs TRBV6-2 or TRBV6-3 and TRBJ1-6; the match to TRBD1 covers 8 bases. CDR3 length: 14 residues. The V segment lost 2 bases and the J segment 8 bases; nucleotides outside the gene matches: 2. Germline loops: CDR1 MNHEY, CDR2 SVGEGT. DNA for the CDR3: TGTGCCAGCAGTTACCAGGGGGCTGATTCACCCCTCCACTTT. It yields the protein CASSYQGADSPLHF.

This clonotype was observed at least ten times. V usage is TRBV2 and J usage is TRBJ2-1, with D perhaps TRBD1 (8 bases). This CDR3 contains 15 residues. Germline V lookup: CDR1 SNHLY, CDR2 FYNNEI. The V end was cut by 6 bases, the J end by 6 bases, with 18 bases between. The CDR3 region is CASSPGQGGFNEQFF. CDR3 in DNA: TGTGCCAGCAGCCCCGGACAGGGAGGGTTCAATGAGCAGTTCTTC.

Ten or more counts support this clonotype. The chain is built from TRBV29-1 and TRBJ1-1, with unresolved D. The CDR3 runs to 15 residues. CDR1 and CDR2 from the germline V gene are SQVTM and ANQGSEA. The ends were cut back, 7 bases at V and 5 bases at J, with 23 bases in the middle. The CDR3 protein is CSAVTWAGVRTEAFF. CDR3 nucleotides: TGCAGCGCCGTAACGTGGGCCGGAGTGAGGACTGAAGCTTTCTTT.

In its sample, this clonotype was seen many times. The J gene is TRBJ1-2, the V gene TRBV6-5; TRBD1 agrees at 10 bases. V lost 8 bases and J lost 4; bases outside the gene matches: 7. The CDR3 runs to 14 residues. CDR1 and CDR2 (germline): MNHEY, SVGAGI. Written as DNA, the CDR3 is TGTGCCAGCGGGGGGACAGGGGCCCTCTATGGCTACACCTTC. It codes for CASGGTGALYGYTF.

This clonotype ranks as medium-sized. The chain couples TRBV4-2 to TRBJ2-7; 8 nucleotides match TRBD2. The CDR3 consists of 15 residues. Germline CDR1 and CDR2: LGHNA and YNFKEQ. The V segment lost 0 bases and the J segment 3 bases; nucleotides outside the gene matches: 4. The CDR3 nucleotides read TGTGCCAGCAGCCAAGAATCAGCGGGGGACTACGAGCAGTACTTC. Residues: CASSQESAGDYEQYF.

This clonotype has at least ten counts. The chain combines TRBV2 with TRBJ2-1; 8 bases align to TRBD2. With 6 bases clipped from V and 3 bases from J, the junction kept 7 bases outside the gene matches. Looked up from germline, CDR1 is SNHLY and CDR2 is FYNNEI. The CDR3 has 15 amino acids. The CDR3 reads CASRRTSSGYNEQFF. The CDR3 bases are TGTGCCAGCAGGAGGACTAGCTCGGGCTACAATGAGCAGTTCTTC.

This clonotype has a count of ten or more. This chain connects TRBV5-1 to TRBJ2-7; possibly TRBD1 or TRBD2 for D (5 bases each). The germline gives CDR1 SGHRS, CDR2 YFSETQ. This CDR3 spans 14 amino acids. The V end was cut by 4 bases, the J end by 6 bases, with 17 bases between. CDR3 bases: TGCGCCAGCAGCCCTTCCGGGACCTTGGGCGAGCAGTACTTC. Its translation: CASSPSGTLGEQYF.

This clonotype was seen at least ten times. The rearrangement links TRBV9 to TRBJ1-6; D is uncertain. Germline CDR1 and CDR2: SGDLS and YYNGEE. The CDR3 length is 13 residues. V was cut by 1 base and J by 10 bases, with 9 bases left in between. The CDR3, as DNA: TGTGCCAGCAGCGTAAAGGAGGGATCACCCCTCCACTTT. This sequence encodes CASSVKEGSPLHF.

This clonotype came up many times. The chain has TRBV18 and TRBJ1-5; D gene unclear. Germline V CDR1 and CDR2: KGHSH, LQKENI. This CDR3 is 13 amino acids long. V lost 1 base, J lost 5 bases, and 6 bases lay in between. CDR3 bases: TGTGCCAGCTCACCACAGGGAGATCAGCCCCAGCATTTT. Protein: CASSPQGDQPQHF. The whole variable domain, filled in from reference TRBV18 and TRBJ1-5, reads NAGVMQNPRHLVRRRGQEARLRCSPMKGHSHVYWYRQLPEEGLKFMVYLQKENIIDESGMPKERFSAEFPKEGPSILRIQQVVRGDSAAYFCASSPQGDQPQHFGDGTRLSIL.

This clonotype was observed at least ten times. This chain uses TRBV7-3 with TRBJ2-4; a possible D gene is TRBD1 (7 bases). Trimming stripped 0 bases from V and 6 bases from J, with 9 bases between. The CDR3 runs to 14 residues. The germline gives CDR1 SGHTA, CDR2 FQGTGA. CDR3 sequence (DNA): TGTGCCAGCAGCTTAACGCAGGGGGGAAACATTCAGTACTTC. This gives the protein CASSLTQGGNIQYF.

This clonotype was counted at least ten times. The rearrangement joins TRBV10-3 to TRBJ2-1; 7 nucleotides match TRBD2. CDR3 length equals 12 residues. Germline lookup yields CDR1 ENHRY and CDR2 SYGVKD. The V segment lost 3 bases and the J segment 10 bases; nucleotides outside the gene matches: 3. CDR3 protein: CAISEQAGEQFF. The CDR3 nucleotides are TGTGCCATCAGTGAACAAGCGGGGGAGCAGTTCTTC.

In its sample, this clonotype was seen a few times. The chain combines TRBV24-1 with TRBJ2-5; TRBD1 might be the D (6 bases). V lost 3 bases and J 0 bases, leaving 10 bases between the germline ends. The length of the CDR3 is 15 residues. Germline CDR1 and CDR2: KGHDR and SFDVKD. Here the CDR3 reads CATSDPTGHQETQYF. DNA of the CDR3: TGTGCCACCAGTGATCCTACAGGGCACCAAGAGACCCAGTACTTC.

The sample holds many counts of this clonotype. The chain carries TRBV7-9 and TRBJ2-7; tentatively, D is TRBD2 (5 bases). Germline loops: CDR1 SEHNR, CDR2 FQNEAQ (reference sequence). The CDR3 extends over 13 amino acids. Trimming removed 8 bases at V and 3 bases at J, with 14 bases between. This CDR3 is CASGPRENYEQYF. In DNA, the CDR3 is TGTGCCAGCGGGCCCCGGGAAAACTACGAGCAGTACTTC.

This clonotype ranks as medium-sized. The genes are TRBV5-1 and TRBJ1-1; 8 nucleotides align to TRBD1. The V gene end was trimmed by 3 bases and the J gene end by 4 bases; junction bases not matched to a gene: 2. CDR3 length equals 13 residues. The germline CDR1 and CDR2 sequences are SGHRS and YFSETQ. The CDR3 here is CASSYGQGTEAFF. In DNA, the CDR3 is TGCGCCAGCAGCTACGGACAGGGCACTGAAGCTTTCTTT.

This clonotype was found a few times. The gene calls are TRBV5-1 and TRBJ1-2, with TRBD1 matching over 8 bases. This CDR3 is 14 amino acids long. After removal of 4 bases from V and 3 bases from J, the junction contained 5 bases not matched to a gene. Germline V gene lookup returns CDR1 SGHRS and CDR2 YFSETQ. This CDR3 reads CASSQGASDYGYTF. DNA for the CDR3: TGCGCCAGCAGCCAGGGGGCATCTGACTATGGCTACACCTTC.

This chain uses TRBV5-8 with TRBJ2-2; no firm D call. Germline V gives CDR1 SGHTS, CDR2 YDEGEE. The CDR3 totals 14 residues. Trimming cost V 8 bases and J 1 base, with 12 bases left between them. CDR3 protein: CARERTVNTGELFF. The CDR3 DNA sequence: TGTGCCAGGGAACGGACGGTGAACACCGGGGAGCTGTTTTTT. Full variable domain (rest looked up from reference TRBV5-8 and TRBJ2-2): EAGVTQSPTHLIKTRGQQATLRCSPISGHTSVYWYQQALGLGLQFLLWYDEGEERNRGNFPPRFSGRQFPNYSSELNVNALELEDSALYLCARERTVNTGELFFGEGSRLTVL.

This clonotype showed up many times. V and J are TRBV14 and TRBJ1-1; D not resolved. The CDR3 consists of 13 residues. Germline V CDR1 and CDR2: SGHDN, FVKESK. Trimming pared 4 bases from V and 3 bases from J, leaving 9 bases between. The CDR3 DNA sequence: TGTGCCAGCAGCCCTCAGACTTACACTGAAGCTTTCTTT. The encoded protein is CASSPQTYTEAFF.

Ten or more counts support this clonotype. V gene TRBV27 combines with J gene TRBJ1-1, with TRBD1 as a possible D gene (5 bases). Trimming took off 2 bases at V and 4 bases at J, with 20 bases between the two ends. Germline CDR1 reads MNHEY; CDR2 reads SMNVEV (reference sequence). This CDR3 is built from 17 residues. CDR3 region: CASSLGVGGGSITEAFF. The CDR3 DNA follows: TGTGCCAGCAGTTTAGGGGTCGGTGGGGGGAGCATCACTGAAGCTTTCTTT.

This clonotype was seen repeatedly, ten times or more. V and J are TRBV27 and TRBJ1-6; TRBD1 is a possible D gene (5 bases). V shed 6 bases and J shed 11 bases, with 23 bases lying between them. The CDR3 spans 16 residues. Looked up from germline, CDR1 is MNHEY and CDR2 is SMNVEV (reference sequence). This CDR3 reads CASSRNPPGRATPLHF. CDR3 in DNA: TGTGCCAGCAGCCGTAACCCCCCAGGCAGGGCGACACCCCTCCACTTT.

This CDR3 reads CASSWGPTYEQYF. CDR3 DNA sequence: TGTGCCAGCAGTTGGGGCCCAACCTACGAGCAGTACTTC. The chain carries TRBV6-2 or TRBV6-3 and TRBJ2-7, with D possibly TRBD1 on 5 matching bases. Between the trimmed V and J ends, which lost 4 bases and 2 bases, there was a span of 9 bases. The CDR3 has 13 amino acids. CDR1 and CDR2 from the germline V gene are MNHEY and SVGEGT.

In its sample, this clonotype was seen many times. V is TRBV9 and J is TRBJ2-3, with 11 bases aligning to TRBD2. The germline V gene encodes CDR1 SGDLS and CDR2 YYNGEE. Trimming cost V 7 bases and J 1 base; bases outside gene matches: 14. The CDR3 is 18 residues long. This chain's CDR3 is CASSPRGSGGVGTDTQYF. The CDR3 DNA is TGTGCCAGCTCCCCTCGCGGTAGCGGGGGGGTCGGCACAGATACGCAGTATTTT.

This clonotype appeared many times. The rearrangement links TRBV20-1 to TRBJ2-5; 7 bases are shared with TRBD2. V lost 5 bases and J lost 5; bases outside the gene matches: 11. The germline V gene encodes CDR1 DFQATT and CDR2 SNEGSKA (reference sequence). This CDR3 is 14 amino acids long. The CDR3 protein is CSALSSWGGETQYF. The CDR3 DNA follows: TGCAGTGCTCTATCTAGCTGGGGGGGTGAGACCCAGTACTTC.

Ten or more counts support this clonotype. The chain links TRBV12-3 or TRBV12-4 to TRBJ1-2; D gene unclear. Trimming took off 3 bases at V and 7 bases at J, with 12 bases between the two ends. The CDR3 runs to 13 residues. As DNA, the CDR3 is TGTGCCAGCAGTTTCCAAGGGTTCCGTGGCTACACCTTC. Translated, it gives CASSFQGFRGYTF.

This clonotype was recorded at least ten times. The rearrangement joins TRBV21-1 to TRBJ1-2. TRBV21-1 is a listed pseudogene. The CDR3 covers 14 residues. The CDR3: CASRRISANYGYTF. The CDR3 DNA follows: TGTGCCAGCAGGCGGATTTCGGCCAACTATGGCTACACCTTC.

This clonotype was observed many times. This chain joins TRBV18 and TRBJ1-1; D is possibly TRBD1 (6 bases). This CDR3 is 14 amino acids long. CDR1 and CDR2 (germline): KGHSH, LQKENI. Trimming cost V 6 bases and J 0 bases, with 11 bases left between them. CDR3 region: CASSHDRMNTEAFF. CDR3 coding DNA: TGTGCCAGCTCCCACGACAGGATGAACACTGAAGCTTTCTTT.

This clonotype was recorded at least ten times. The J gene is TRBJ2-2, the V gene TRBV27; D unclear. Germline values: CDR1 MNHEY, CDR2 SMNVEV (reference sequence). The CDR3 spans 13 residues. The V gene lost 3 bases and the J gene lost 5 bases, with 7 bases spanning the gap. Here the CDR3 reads CASSFDLTGELFF. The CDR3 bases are TGTGCCAGCAGTTTCGATTTGACCGGGGAGCTGTTTTTT.